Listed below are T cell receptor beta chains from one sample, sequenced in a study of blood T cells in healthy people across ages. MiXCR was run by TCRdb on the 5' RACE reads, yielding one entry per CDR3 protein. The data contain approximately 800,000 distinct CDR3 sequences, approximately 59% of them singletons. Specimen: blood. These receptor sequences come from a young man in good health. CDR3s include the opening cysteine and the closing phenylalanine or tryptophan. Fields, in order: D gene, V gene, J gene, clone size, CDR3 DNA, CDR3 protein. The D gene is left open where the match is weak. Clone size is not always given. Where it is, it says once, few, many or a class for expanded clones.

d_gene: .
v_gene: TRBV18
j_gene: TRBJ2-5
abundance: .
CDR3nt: TGTGCCAGCTCACCCTTCGACCAACAAGAGACCCAGTACTTC
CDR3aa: CASSPFDQQETQYF

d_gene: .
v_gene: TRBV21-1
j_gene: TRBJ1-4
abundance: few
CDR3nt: TGTGCCAGCAGCAGATCAGGGATTAAAGGTGAAAAACTGTTTTTT
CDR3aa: CASSRSGIKGEKLFF

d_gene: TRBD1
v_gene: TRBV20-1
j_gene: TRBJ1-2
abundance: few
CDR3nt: TGCAGTGCTTCGACAGGGGGTTGGGGCTACACCTTC
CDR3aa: CSASTGGWGYTF

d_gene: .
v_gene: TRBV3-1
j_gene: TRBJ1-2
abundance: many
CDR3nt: TGTGCCAGCACCTCAGGGAGGGCCTACACCTTC
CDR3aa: CASTSGRAYTF

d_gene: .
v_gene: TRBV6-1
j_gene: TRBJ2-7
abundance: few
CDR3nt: TGTGCCAGCCATGGGGAGCAGTACTTC
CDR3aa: CASHGEQYF

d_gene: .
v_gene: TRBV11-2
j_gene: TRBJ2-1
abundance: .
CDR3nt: TGTGCCAGCAGCTTAGGAGTCGGAGGGCTGTCAAATGAGCAGTTCTTC
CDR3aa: CASSLGVGGLSNEQFF

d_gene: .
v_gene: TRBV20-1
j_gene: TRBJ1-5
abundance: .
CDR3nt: TGCAGTGCAAGAGGTTTGGGAGTCAATCAGCCCCAGCATTTT
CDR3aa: CSARGLGVNQPQHF

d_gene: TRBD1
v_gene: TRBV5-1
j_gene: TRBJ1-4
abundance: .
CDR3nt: TGCGCCAGCAGATCCCGACCTCAGGGGGCGTTTGAAAAACTGTTTTTT
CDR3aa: CASRSRPQGAFEKLFF

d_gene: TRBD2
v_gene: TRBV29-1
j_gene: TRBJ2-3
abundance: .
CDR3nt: TGCAGTTCGACGGGACTAGCGGGGGGGCCGCCCGATACGCAGTATTTT
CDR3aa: CSSTGLAGGPPDTQYF

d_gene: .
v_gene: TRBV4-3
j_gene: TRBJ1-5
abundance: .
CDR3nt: TGCGCCAGCAGCCAAAACTGGGGAGGGAGCCAGCCCCAGCATTTT
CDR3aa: CASSQNWGGSQPQHF

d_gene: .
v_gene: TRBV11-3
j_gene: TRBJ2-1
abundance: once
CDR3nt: TGTGCCAGCAGCTCAACGAGGACGGAGCAGTTCTTC
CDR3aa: CASSSTRTEQFF

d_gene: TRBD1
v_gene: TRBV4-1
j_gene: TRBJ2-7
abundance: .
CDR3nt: TGCGCCAGCAGCCATGGGGACAGGACCACCTACGAGCAGTACTTC
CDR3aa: CASSHGDRTTYEQYF

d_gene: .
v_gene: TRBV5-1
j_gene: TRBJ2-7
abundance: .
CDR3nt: TGCGCCAGCAGCAGCAGGACGACGAGCTCCTACGAGCAGTACTTC
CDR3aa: CASSSRTTSSYEQYF

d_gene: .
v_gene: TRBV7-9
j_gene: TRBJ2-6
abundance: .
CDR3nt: TGTGCCAGCAGCTTACCAGGGGGGGGCTCTGGGGCCAACGTCCTGACTTTC
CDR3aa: CASSLPGGGSGANVLTF

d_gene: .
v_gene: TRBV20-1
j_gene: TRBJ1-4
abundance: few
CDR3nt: TGCAGTGCTAGAGATGGGGGAACCCTTAATGAAAAACTGTTTTTT
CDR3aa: CSARDGGTLNEKLFF

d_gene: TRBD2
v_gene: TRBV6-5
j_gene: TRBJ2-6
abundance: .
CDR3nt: TGTGCCAGCAAGTTGTTGGCGGGGGGGAGCTCTGGGGCCAACGTCCTGACTTTC
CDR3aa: CASKLLAGGSSGANVLTF

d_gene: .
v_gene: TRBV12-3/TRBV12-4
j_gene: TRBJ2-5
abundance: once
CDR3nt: TGTGCCAGCAGTACCTTACAGGGTACAGAGACCCAGTACTTC
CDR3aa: CASSTLQGTETQYF

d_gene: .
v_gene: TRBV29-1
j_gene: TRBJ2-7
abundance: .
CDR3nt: TGCAGCGTTGAACCCTTGGGGGAAGGCAGCTACGAGCAGTACTTC
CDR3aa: CSVEPLGEGSYEQYF

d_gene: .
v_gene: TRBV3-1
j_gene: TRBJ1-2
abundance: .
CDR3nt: TGTGCCAGCAGCCAAGGGGTGGCTGGCTACACCTTC
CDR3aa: CASSQGVAGYTF

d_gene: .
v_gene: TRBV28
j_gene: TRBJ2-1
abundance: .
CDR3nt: TGTGCCAGCAGTTTCCCGGGGGCTATCCACGGGGAGCAGTTCTTC
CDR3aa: CASSFPGAIHGEQFF

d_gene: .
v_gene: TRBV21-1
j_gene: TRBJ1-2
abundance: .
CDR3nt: TGTGCCAGCAGCAAAGGGGGACAGGGAGATGGCTACACCTTC
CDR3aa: CASSKGGQGDGYTF

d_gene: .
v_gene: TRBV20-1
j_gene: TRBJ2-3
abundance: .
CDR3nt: TGCAGTGCTAGAGATTACCGGGGTTTCACAGATACGCAGTATTTT
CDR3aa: CSARDYRGFTDTQYF

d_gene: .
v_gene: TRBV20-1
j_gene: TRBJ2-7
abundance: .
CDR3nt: TGCAGGGCTATAGTCGGGGGAACCTACGAGCAGTACTTC
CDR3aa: CRAIVGGTYEQYF

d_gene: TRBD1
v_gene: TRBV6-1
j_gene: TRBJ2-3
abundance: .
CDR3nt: TGTGCCATTCGGACAGGCGACACGCGGTATTTT
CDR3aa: CAIRTGDTRYF

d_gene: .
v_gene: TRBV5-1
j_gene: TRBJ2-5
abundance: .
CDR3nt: TGCGCCAGCAGCTTGGGTCGTGCAGGGGCGAGGGAGACCCAGTACTTC
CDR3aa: CASSLGRAGARETQYF

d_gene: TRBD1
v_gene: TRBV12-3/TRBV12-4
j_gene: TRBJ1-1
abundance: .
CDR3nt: TGTGCCAGCAGTTTAAGTACAGGGGGCCTGAACACTGAAGCTTTCTTT
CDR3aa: CASSLSTGGLNTEAFF

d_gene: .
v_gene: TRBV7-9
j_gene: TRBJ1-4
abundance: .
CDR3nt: TGTGCCAGCAGCTTAACCGACCTACTAGTTGAAAAACTGTTTTTT
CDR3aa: CASSLTDLLVEKLFF